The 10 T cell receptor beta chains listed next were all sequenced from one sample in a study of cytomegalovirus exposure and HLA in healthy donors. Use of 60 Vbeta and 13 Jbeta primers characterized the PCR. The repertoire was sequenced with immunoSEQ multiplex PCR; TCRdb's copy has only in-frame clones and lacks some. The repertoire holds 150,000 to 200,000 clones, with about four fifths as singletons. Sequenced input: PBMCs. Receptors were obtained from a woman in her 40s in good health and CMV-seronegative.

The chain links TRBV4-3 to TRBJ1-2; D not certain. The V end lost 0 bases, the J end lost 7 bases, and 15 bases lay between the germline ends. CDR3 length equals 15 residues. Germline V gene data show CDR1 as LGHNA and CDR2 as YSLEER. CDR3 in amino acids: CASSQDASARGGYTF. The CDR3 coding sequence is TGCGCCAGCAGCCAAGATGCTTCGGCTCGCGGTGGCTACACCTTC.

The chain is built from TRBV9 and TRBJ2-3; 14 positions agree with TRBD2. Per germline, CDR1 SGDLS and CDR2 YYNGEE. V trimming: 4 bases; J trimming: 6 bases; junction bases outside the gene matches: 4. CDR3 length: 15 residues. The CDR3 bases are TGTGCCAGCAGCCTAGGACTAGCGGGGGGCGATACGCAGTATTTT. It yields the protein CASSLGLAGGDTQYF.

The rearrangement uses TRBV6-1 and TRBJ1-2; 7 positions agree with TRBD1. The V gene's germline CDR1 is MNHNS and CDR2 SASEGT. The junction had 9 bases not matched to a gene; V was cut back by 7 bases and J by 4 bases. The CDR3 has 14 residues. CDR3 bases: TGTGCCAGCACCTTTCGTCGGACAGGCTATGGCTACACCTTC. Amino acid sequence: CASTFRRTGYGYTF.

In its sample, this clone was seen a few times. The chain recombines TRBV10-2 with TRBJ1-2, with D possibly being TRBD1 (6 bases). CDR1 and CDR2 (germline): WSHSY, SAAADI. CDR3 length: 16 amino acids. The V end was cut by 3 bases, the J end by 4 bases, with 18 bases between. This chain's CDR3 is CASSESPWQGSYGYTF. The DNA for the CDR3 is TGCGCCAGCAGTGAATCTCCGTGGCAGGGGTCCTATGGCTACACCTTC.

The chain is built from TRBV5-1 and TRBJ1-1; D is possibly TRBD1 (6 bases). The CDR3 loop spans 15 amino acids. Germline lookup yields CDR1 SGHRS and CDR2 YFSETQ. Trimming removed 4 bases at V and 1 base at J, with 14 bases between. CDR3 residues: CASSLQGGGNTEAFF. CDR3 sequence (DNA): TGCGCCAGCAGCCTCCAGGGAGGGGGGAACACTGAAGCTTTCTTT.

As DNA, the CDR3 is TGTGCCAGCAGCTTATCCACGACGGACAGTGCCCACACCTTC. Translation: CASSLSTTDSAHTF. The genes are TRBV7-2 and TRBJ1-2, with a tentative D call TRBD1 (6 bases). Between the trimmed V and J ends, which lost 2 bases and 12 bases, there was a span of 19 bases. From germline, CDR1 is SGHTA and CDR2 FQGNSA. This CDR3 comprises 14 residues. The full variable domain, with the rest looked up from reference TRBV7-2 and TRBJ1-2, is GAGVSQSPSNKVTEKGKDVELRCDPISGHTALYWYRQSLGQGLEFLIYFQGNSAPDKSGLPSDRFSAERTGGSVSTLTIQRTQQEDSAVYLCASSLSTTDSAHTFGSGTRLTVV.

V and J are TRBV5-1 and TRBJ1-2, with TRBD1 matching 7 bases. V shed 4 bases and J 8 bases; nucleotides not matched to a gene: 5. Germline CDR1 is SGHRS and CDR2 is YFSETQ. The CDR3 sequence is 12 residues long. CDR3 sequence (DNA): TGCGCCAGCAGCACCGGGGACAGCGGCTACACCTTC. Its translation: CASSTGDSGYTF.

CDR3 bases: TGTGCCAGCAGCATCGGGAGCTTAAGCGAGCAGTACGTC. As protein: CASSIGSLSEQYV. The chain is built from TRBV2 and TRBJ2-7; D possibly corresponds to TRBD2 (6 bases). Deletions cut 6 bases from V and 6 bases from J, with 15 bases between. Germline CDR1 is SNHLY and CDR2 is FYNNEI. This CDR3 is 13 amino acids long.

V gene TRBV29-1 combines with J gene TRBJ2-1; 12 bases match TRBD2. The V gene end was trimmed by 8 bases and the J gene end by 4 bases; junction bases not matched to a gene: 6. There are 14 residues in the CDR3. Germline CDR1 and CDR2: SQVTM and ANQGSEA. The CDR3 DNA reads TGCAGCTTCTCCGGGACTAGCGGGTACAATGAGCAGTTCTTC. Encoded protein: CSFSGTSGYNEQFF.

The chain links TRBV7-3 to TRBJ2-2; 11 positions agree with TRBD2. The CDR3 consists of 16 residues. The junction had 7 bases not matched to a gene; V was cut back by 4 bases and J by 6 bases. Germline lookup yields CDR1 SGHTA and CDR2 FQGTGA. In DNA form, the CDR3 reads TGTGCCAGCAGCTCCACTAGCGGGAGTGGGGCCGGGGAGCTGTTTTTT. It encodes CASSSTSGSGAGELFF. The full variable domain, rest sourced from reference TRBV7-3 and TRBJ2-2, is GAGVSQTPSNKVTEKGKYVELRCDPISGHTALYWYRQSLGQGPEFLIYFQGTGAADDSGLPNDRFFAVRPEGSVSTLKIQRTERGDSAVYLCASSSTSGSGAGELFFGEGSRLTVL.